These 26 T cell receptor beta chains originate from one sample sequenced in a study of liver allograft versus peripheral blood T cells. About the research overall: Repertoires of T cell receptors in transplanted livers were compared with recipients' peripheral blood repertoires.

MiXCR, applied by TCRdb to the reads, yields one record per CDR3 protein. The data hold 6,500 to 9,500 distinct CDR3 sequences, with around a sixth observed a single time. These receptors came from a human patient who had a liver transplant. The T cells may come from the graft donor.

The rearrangement links TRBV20-1 to TRBJ2-1; 13 nucleotides match TRBD2. V was clipped by 3 bases and J by 4 bases; unmatched bases: 12. Germline values: CDR1 DFQATT, CDR2 SNEGSKA (reference sequence). This CDR3 spans 18 amino acids. CDR3 in amino acids: CSARSLGLAGDLYNEQFF. CDR3 nucleotide sequence: TGCAGTGCTAGGAGTTTAGGACTAGCGGGGGACCTATACAATGAGCAGTTCTTC.

The sample holds many counts of this clonotype. The chain links TRBV6-5 to TRBJ1-2; the D gene is possibly TRBD1 (6 bases). In germline, CDR1 is MNHEY, CDR2 SVGAGI. Trimming took off 7 bases at V and 7 bases at J, with 16 bases between the two ends. This CDR3 region has 13 residues. For the CDR3, the DNA is TGTGCCAGCACCCCATCTTGGGGGGCTGGCTACACCTTC. This translates into CASTPSWGAGYTF.

This clonotype is medium-sized (0.01 to 0.1%) within its sample. The chain carries TRBV18 and TRBJ1-5, with D possibly TRBD1 on 6 matching bases. Germline CDR1 and CDR2: KGHSH and LQKENI. Between the trimmed V and J ends, which lost 4 bases and 0 bases, there was a span of 7 bases. The CDR3 contains 14 residues. The CDR3: CASSRQDSNQPQHF. The CDR3 DNA is TGTGCCAGCTCACGACAGGATAGCAATCAGCCCCAGCATTTT.

With respect to this clonotype: This probably arose from a read error, given a far larger clone one base away. The rearrangement uses TRBV6-5 and TRBJ1-6, with 7 nucleotides matching TRBD1. In germline, CDR1 is MNHEY, CDR2 SVGAGI. With 8 bases clipped from V and 14 bases from J, the junction kept 15 bases outside the gene matches. This CDR3 contains 14 residues. The CDR3: CASGEVKDRPSLHF. CDR3 sequence (DNA): TGTGCCAGCGGTGAAGTGAAGGACAGGCCGTCCCTCCACTTT.

In its sample, this clonotype is medium-sized. The chain uses TRBV19 and TRBJ1-1; 7 nucleotides match TRBD1. The junction had 6 bases not matched to a gene; V was cut back by 5 bases and J by 3 bases. Germline CDR1 reads LNHDA; CDR2 reads SQIVND (reference sequence). The CDR3 runs 14 residues. The CDR3 nucleotides read TGTGCCAGTAGTCTCGGGACAGCGGACACTGAAGCTTTCTTT. This sequence encodes CASSLGTADTEAFF.

This clonotype is labeled as medium-sized. The chain combines TRBV10-3 with TRBJ2-7; D remains unclear. Germline V gene data show CDR1 as ENHRY and CDR2 as SYGVKD. The CDR3 covers 16 residues. Trimming removed 0 bases from V and 3 bases from J, with 15 bases in between. CDR3 residues: CAISESESRIHYEQYF. As DNA, the CDR3 is TGTGCCATCAGTGAGTCGGAATCCCGAATTCACTACGAGCAGTACTTC.

This clonotype ranks as medium-sized (0.01 to 0.1%). The rearrangement joins TRBV7-2 to TRBJ1-6, with D maybe TRBD1 (5 bases). The CDR3 is 16 amino acids. V was shortened by 4 bases and J by 5 bases, with 15 bases between the two germline ends. Germline V gene lookup returns CDR1 SGHTA and CDR2 FQGNSA. CDR3 region: CASSSPPGLNNSPLHF. The CDR3, as DNA: TGTGCCAGCAGCTCACCGCCGGGACTGAATAATTCACCCCTCCACTTT.

This clonotype was seen only a few times. The rearrangement links TRBV20-1 to TRBJ2-1; 9 nucleotides match TRBD2. After removal of 6 bases from V and 8 bases from J, the junction contained 11 bases not matched to a gene. Germline V gives CDR1 DFQATT, CDR2 SNEGSKA (reference sequence). The CDR3 runs to 14 residues. The CDR3 region has the DNA TGCAGTGCCCCCCGCGGGGGGGCCCGTTATGAGCAGTTCTTC. Its protein is CSAPRGGARYEQFF.

Ten or more counts support this clonotype. The V call is TRBV20-1, the J call TRBJ1-4, with D unclear. CDR1 is DFQATT, CDR2 SNEGSKA, per germline (reference sequence). The CDR3 spans 16 residues. V dropped 0 bases and J dropped 5 bases, with 16 bases sitting between them. CDR3 DNA: TGCAGTGCTAGAGATCATAGAGGCAGCACAAATGAAAAACTGTTTTTT. Encoded protein: CSARDHRGSTNEKLFF.

Within the sample, this clonotype is medium-sized. The genes are TRBV5-4 and TRBJ2-2; TRBD1 is a possible D gene (6 bases). The CDR3 totals 14 residues. Germline CDR1 SGHNT, CDR2 YYREEE (reference sequence). V was pared by 3 bases and J by 4 bases, with 10 bases between. CDR3 sequence: CASSYRDITGELFF. For the CDR3, the DNA is TGTGCCAGCAGCTACCGGGACATCACCGGGGAGCTGTTTTTT.

Sample share makes this clonotype medium-sized (0.01 to 0.1%). The chain is built from TRBV7-3 and TRBJ1-1, with no clear D. CDR1 and CDR2 from the germline V gene are SGHTA and FQGTGA. Between the trimmed V and J ends, which lost 8 bases and 0 bases, there was a span of 13 bases. There are 14 residues in the CDR3. CDR3 sequence reads: CASAKEEMNTEAFF. The CDR3, as DNA: TGTGCCAGCGCCAAGGAGGAGATGAACACTGAAGCTTTCTTT.

In its sample, this clonotype was seen a few times. The rearrangement links TRBV6-9 to TRBJ1-5, with no clear D. The germline V gene encodes CDR1 MNHGY and CDR2 SVAAGI. The V and J ends lost 0 bases and 3 bases respectively, with 6 bases between them. The CDR3 has 14 residues. In nucleotides, the CDR3 is TGTGCCAGCAGTTATTCGGGATTCAATCAGCCCCAGCATTTT. Residues: CASSYSGFNQPQHF.

This clonotype is judged medium-sized. This chain uses TRBV18 with TRBJ1-1, with D hard to call. The germline V and J ends were trimmed by 3 bases and 1 base, with 12 bases remaining between them. Germline CDR1 reads KGHSH; CDR2 reads LQKENI. The CDR3 consists of 15 residues. The CDR3 nucleotides read TGTGCCAGCTCACCTTCCCTACTCCAGAACACTGAAGCTTTCTTT. Protein: CASSPSLLQNTEAFF.

This clonotype was observed many times. The chain combines TRBV6-1 with TRBJ1-2; D possibly corresponds to TRBD1 (5 bases). Per germline, CDR1 MNHNS and CDR2 SASEGT. Trimming pared 1 base from V and 14 bases from J, leaving 11 bases between. There are 11 residues in the CDR3. The CDR3 DNA reads as TGTGCCAGCAGTGAAGGTCGTCAGGGAACCTTC. It yields the protein CASSEGRQGTF.

About this clonotype: One base separates it from a far larger clone, so it is likely a read error. This rearrangement joins TRBV10-3 to TRBJ1-5, with 10 bases fitting TRBD1. Germline V lookup: CDR1 ENHRY, CDR2 SYGVKD. The CDR3 is 17 amino acids. Trimming took 5 bases from V and 1 from J; bases not matched to a gene: 8. CDR3 sequence: CAISYLTGGLSNQPQHF. CDR3 bases: TGTGCCATCAGTTACCTGACAGGGGGCTTAAGCAATCAGCCCCAGCATTTT.

There are many counts of this clonotype. This chain links TRBV15 with TRBJ1-6; D is uncertain. This CDR3 is 16 amino acids long. The germline V gene has CDR1 LNHNV and CDR2 YYDKDF (reference sequence). The V and J ends lost 1 base and 7 bases respectively, with 14 bases between them. CDR3 residues: CATSRALTLINSPLHF. DNA of the CDR3: TGTGCCACCAGCAGAGCATTGACCTTAATCAATTCACCCCTCCACTTT.

This clonotype has just a few counts. The chain links TRBV20-1 to TRBJ1-5; tentative D call: TRBD1 (5 bases). V lost 5 bases and J lost 0, with 11 bases in between. Germline-derived CDR1 and CDR2 are DFQATT and SNEGSKA (reference sequence). The CDR3 covers 14 residues. The CDR3 DNA reads TGCAGTGCTGGGGGAGTTTATAGCAATCAGCCCCAGCATTTT. This encodes CSAGGVYSNQPQHF.

Regarding this clonotype: Since a much larger clone is just one base distant, this may be a read error. The chain combines TRBV12-3 or TRBV12-4 with TRBJ1-1, with no clear D. The CDR3 extends over 13 amino acids. The V gene lost 5 bases and the J gene lost 5 bases, with 12 bases spanning the gap. CDR3 DNA sequence: TGTGCCAGCAGTGCCGACCGACCAACTGAAGCTTTCTTT. This translates into CASSADRPTEAFF.

As regards this clonotype: A much larger clone is a single base away; this may be a read error. The gene calls are TRBV19 and TRBJ1-5; D might be TRBD1 (6 bases). The CDR3 loop spans 15 amino acids. Germline V gene sequence: CDR1 LNHDA, CDR2 SQIVND (reference sequence). CDR3: CAISITGSGNQPQHF. The CDR3 coding sequence is TGTGCCATTAGTATCACAGGGTCGGGAAATCAGCCCCAGCATTTT.

This clonotype was counted many times. The chain is built from TRBV7-2 and TRBJ2-7; TRBD2 agrees at 8 bases. V dropped 2 bases and J dropped 0; count of bases not matched to a gene: 3. Germline CDR1 SGHTA, CDR2 FQGNSA. The CDR3 sequence is 15 residues long. CDR3 amino acids: CASSLRGGISYEQYF. The CDR3 DNA follows: TGTGCCAGCAGCTTACGGGGGGGTATCTCCTACGAGCAGTACTTC.

V gene TRBV7-9 combines with J gene TRBJ1-1; a weak D match, TRBD1 (6 bases). Trimming took 3 bases from V and 8 from J, leaving 13 bases between them. Germline CDR1 reads SEHNR; CDR2 reads FQNEAQ (reference sequence). This CDR3 has 13 residues. CDR3 nucleotide sequence: TGTGCCAGCAGCTTCGAGGGGGGGAGGGAAGCTTTCTTT. It yields the protein CASSFEGGREAFF.

The J gene is TRBJ2-1, the V gene TRBV12-5; TRBD2 might be the D (6 bases). The germline CDR1 and CDR2 sequences are LGHNT and FRNRAP. This CDR3 spans 12 amino acids. The V end lost 10 bases, the J end lost 10 bases, and 17 bases lay between the germline ends. Here the CDR3 reads CATGRRVGEQFF. Here the CDR3 DNA reads TGTGCTACCGGTCGGAGGGTAGGCGAGCAGTTCTTC.

This clonotype was picked up many times. The V and J genes are TRBV19 and TRBJ2-2; TRBD1 aligns across 11 bases. V lost 5 bases, J lost 3 bases, and 5 bases stayed unmatched. This CDR3 has 16 residues. Germline V gene sequence: CDR1 LNHDA, CDR2 SQIVND (reference sequence). The CDR3 region is CASSPRDRGDTGELFF. In DNA, the CDR3 is TGTGCCAGTAGTCCTCGGGACAGGGGGGACACCGGGGAGCTGTTTTTT. Full variable domain (remainder filled in from reference TRBV19 and TRBJ2-2): DGGITQSPKYLFRKEGQNVTLSCEQNLNHDAMYWYRQDPGQGLRLIYYSQIVNDFQKGDIAEGYSVSREKKESFPLTVTSAQKNPTAFYLCASSPRDRGDTGELFFGEGSRLTVL.

By share of the sample, this clonotype is medium-sized. The CDR3 sequence: CASSNRQGGVYGYTF. The CDR3 bases are TGTGCCAGCAGTAATAGACAGGGAGGGGTTTATGGCTACACCTTC. The chain combines TRBV6-5 with TRBJ1-2; 7 bases agree with TRBD1. Looked up from germline, CDR1 is MNHEY and CDR2 is SVGAGI. This CDR3 contains 15 residues. V trimming: 5 bases; J trimming: 5 bases; junction bases outside the gene matches: 11.

This clonotype is judged medium-sized. The V gene is TRBV7-2, the J gene TRBJ1-1, with a possible D match to TRBD1 (6 bases). Deletions cut 1 base from V and 5 bases from J, with 11 bases between. Germline V gene sequence: CDR1 SGHTA, CDR2 FQGNSA. This CDR3 has 14 residues. CDR3 sequence: CASSLVGTRTEAFF. The DNA for the CDR3 is TGTGCCAGCAGCTTAGTTGGGACAAGGACTGAAGCTTTCTTT. The full variable domain, rest sourced from reference TRBV7-2 and TRBJ1-1, is GAGVSQSPSNKVTEKGKDVELRCDPISGHTALYWYRQSLGQGLEFLIYFQGNSAPDKSGLPSDRFSAERTGGSVSTLTIQRTQQEDSAVYLCASSLVGTRTEAFFGQGTRLTVV.

V usage is TRBV3-1 and J usage is TRBJ1-4; a possible D gene is TRBD1 (6 bases). This CDR3 region has 15 residues. V was trimmed by 4 bases and J by 4 bases, leaving 13 bases between them. In germline, CDR1 is LGHDT, CDR2 YNNKEL (reference sequence). CDR3 protein: CASSLGGVRNEKLFF. CDR3 DNA sequence: TGTGCCAGCAGCCTAGGGGGGGTGCGTAATGAAAAACTGTTTTTT.